These 7 T cell receptor beta chains were all obtained from the same sample, sequenced in a study of blood T cells in healthy people across ages. Primers used in a second PCR of roughly 6 to 11 cycles were a sample-barcoded 5' primer and a J-beta primer mix. TCRdb redid the calling of the 5' RACE reads with MiXCR, one entry per CDR3 protein. The sample has 600,000 to 850,000 distinct CDR3 sequences; roughly 25% are singletons. These sequences were also reported in another study, on T cells of mothers and their children.

The sequencing sample was made of blood. These receptors all come from a boy aged 5-17 years in good health.

In its sample, this clonotype was seen a few times. The chain is built from TRBV3-1 and TRBJ1-4; no clear D gene. The germline gives CDR1 LGHDT, CDR2 YNNKEL (reference sequence). This CDR3 contains 14 residues. With 2 bases removed from V and 7 bases from J, the gap between germline ends came to 11 bases. The CDR3 is CASSQMKTSEKLFF. The CDR3 nucleotides are TGTGCCAGCAGCCAAATGAAGACTTCTGAAAAACTGTTTTTT.

V and J are TRBV7-9 and TRBJ1-6; the D is unclear. This CDR3 contains 12 residues. Germline V gene lookup returns CDR1 SEHNR and CDR2 FQNEAQ (reference sequence). V dropped 2 bases and J dropped 17 bases, with 13 bases sitting between them. The CDR3 spells CASSLSGGGFHF. In DNA form, the CDR3 reads TGTGCCAGCAGCTTATCCGGCGGAGGGTTCCACTTT.

The CDR3 protein is CAISGVGVGDTQYF. The CDR3 DNA is TGTGCCATCAGCGGAGTCGGCGTTGGAGATACGCAGTATTTT. This chain joins TRBV10-3 and TRBJ2-3, with D hard to call. Germline V gene lookup returns CDR1 ENHRY and CDR2 SYGVKD. V lost 6 bases and J 5 bases, leaving 15 bases between the germline ends. The length of the CDR3 is 14 residues.

V gene TRBV2 combines with J gene TRBJ2-1; 8 bases map to TRBD2. Germline V CDR1 and CDR2: SNHLY, FYNNEI. V was pared by 0 bases and J by 3 bases, with 4 bases of the junction left unmatched. The CDR3 spans 16 residues. The CDR3 protein is CASSEARSGGYNEQFF. The CDR3 coding sequence is TGTGCCAGCAGTGAAGCGCGGAGCGGGGGCTACAATGAGCAGTTCTTC.

The rearrangement uses TRBV10-3 and TRBJ2-7; TRBD1 matches at 7 bases. The V segment lost 0 bases and the J segment 0 bases; nucleotides outside the gene matches: 8. The CDR3 is 17 amino acids. CDR1 ENHRY and CDR2 SYGVKD come from the germline V gene. The CDR3 protein is CAISESLTGSSSYEQYF. DNA for the CDR3: TGTGCCATCAGTGAGTCCCTGACAGGGTCTAGCTCCTACGAGCAGTACTTC.

The chain couples TRBV5-5 to TRBJ2-4; possibly TRBD2 for D (5 bases). Germline values: CDR1 SGHKS, CDR2 YYEKEE (reference sequence). The V end lost 2 bases, the J end lost 1 base, and 16 bases lay between the germline ends. The CDR3 contains 17 residues. Here the CDR3 reads CASSFPLDPGAKNIQYF. CDR3 in DNA: TGTGCCAGCAGCTTCCCCCTGGACCCGGGGGCCAAAAACATTCAGTACTTC.

The chain is built from TRBV12-3 or TRBV12-4 and TRBJ1-5; D gene ambiguous. V was pared by 1 base and J by 4 bases, with 14 bases between. The CDR3 sequence is 16 residues long. The CDR3 loop is CASSLGGNGRNQPQHF. CDR3 bases: TGTGCCAGCAGTTTAGGAGGGAACGGGCGTAATCAGCCCCAGCATTTT.